This T cell receptor (beta chain) comes out of a study of identical twins. Template switching created a universal primer site, and the cDNA included unique molecular identifiers. TCRdb processed the 5' RACE reads anew with MiXCR; each CDR3 protein has one entry. The sample lists around 680,000 distinct CDR3 sequences; approximately 9% were seen once. This clonotype was seen a handful of times. Its antigen is as yet unknown. This CDR3 region has 12 residues. The germline V and J ends were trimmed by 6 bases and 4 bases, with 12 bases remaining between them. CDR1 and CDR2 from the germline V gene are DFQATT and SNEGSKA (reference sequence). Whole-study findings and limits: Within cord blood, abundant beta clonotypes carried fewer insertions, but memory repertoires showed no such trend. Among out-of-frame alpha sequences shared by twins, low generation probability occurred in excess. With monozygotic twins, out-of-frame TCR alpha sharing exceeded what models estimated.

These same records also appear under a second study, on yellow fever vaccine responses in identical twins.

The chain employs TRBV20-1 and TRBJ1-2; D is ambiguous. Input material: PBMCs. This receptor was obtained from a woman aged 18-29 years in good health. The CDR3 DNA follows: TGCAGTGCCCGGACGGCCGGCTATGGCTACACCTTC. Translating gives CSARTAGYGYTF.